This T cell receptor beta chain was recovered during a study of T cells in Graves' hyperthyroidism and ophthalmopathy. Deletions cut 4 bases from V and 3 bases from J, with 13 bases between. The CDR3 contains 15 residues. Germline V CDR1 and CDR2: SGHTA, FQGNSA. The TCR beta CDR3 regions underwent amplification using RNA transcripts as the source. A first-round RT-PCR of the TCR CDR3 used the HTBI primer set. TCRdb passed the multiplex PCR reads through MiXCR, listing each CDR3 protein once. This table holds hundreds of thousands of distinct CDR3 sequences, 12% to 15% found once. Specimen: blood. This receptor was obtained from a woman under 30 with Graves' hyperthyroidism. The V and J genes are TRBV7-2 and TRBJ1-5, with TRBD1 as a possible D gene (5 bases). The CDR3 here is CASSSWDGINQPQHF. The CDR3 coding sequence is TGTGCCAGCAGCTCGTGGGACGGGATCAATCAGCCCCAGCATTTT.